A single sample is the source of the 5 T cell receptor beta chains below, sequenced in a study of T cell clonotyping in hematopoietic cell transplantation. The assay was immunoSEQ multiplex PCR, and TCRdb's table has in-frame clones only and misses some. The table lists about 19,000 clones, more than 65% of them singletons. Sequencing input: peripheral blood mononuclear cells. The receptors were gathered from a man aged 60 to 69 in good health. Some clones in this sample may be carry-over from other donors' samples.

The rearrangement joins TRBV7-9 to TRBJ1-1, with D unresolved. Germline lookup yields CDR1 SEHNR and CDR2 FQNEAQ (reference sequence). This CDR3 spans 14 amino acids. Trimming pared 6 bases from V and 4 bases from J, leaving 15 bases between. This chain's CDR3 is CASSTLTGGTEAFF. In DNA form, the CDR3 reads TGTGCCAGCAGTACACTAACGGGAGGCACTGAAGCTTTCTTT.

The rearrangement links TRBV2 to TRBJ1-5, with D possibly TRBD1 on 6 matching bases. The germline gives CDR1 SNHLY, CDR2 FYNNEI. V was trimmed by 1 base and J by 13 bases, leaving 14 bases between them. CDR3 length: 13 residues. The CDR3 here is CASSEVSTGFQHF. The CDR3, as DNA: TGTGCCAGCAGTGAAGTTAGTACAGGGTTTCAGCATTTT.

The rearrangement uses TRBV7-2 and TRBJ2-3, with no clear D. This CDR3 region has 12 residues. V lost 6 bases to trimming and J lost 6 bases, with 10 bases between them. The germline V gene encodes CDR1 SGHTA and CDR2 FQGNSA. CDR3 region: CASSPTADTQYF. The CDR3 coding sequence is TGTGCCAGCAGTCCGACTGCGGATACGCAGTATTTT.

The CDR3 coding sequence is TGTGCCTCCATGGGGGACTACGAGCAGTACTTC. Protein sequence: CASMGDYEQYF. J is TRBJ2-7 and V is TRBV30, with D possibly being TRBD1 or TRBD2 (5 bases each). The CDR3 is 11 amino acids. V dropped 7 bases and J dropped 3 bases, with 10 bases sitting between them. CDR1 is GTSNPN, CDR2 SVGIG, per germline (reference sequence).

The rearrangement joins TRBV11-3 to TRBJ2-1; 9 nucleotides line up with TRBD2. Germline-derived CDR1 and CDR2 are SGHNT and YENEEA. The CDR3 totals 18 residues. The V and J ends lost 0 bases and 3 bases, in that order; junction bases with no gene match: 9. The CDR3 bases are TGTGCCAGCAGCTTAGACGCTAGCGGGATGGCCCTCTACAATGAGCAGTTCTTC. It is translated as CASSLDASGMALYNEQFF.